This T cell receptor beta chain was captured in a study of T cell changes during pregnancy in multiple sclerosis. The assay was immunoSEQ multiplex PCR, and TCRdb's table has in-frame clones only and misses some. The sample has fewer than 65,000 clones, 80% to 95% seen once; the top ten hold less than 0.45%. V gave up 0 bases and J gave up 5 bases, with 27 bases separating them. The germline V gene has CDR1 SGHRS and CDR2 YFSETQ. This CDR3 has 19 amino acids. The origin of this receptor is a female donor with multiple sclerosis, enrolled in a pregnancy study. The specimen was CD4+ T cells from peripheral blood mononuclear cells, collected after pregnancy. The chain couples TRBV5-1 to TRBJ2-7, with a tentative D call TRBD2 (7 bases). Here the CDR3 DNA reads TGCGCCAGCAGCTTGGCCGGAGGGGGGAGGGGTGGTTTTGTCAACGAGCAGTACTTC. Translation gives CASSLAGGGRGGFVNEQYF.